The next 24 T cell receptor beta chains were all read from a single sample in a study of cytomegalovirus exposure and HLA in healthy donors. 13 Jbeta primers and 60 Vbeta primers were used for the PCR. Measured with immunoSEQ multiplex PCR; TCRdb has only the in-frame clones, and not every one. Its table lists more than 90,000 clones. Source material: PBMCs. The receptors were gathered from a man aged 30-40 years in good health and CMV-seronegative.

DNA of the CDR3: TGTGCCATCCGGGACACCGCCATGAACACTGAAGCTTTCTTT. The encoded protein is CAIRDTAMNTEAFF. The V call is TRBV19, the J call TRBJ1-1; the D gene is possibly TRBD1 (6 bases). The germline gives CDR1 LNHDA, CDR2 SQIVND (reference sequence). This CDR3 comprises 14 residues. Trimming left V 10 bases short and J 0 bases short, with 15 bases between.

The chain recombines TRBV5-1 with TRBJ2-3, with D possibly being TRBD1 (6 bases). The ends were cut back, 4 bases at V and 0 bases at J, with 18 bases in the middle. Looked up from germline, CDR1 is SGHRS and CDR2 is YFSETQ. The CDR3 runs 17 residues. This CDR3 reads CASSAPAGAYSTDTQYF. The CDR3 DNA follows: TGCGCCAGCAGCGCCCCTGCAGGGGCTTATAGCACAGATACGCAGTATTTT.

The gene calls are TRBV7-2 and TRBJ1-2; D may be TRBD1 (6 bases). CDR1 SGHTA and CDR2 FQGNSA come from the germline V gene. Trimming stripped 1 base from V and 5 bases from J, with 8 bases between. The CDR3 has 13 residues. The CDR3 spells CASSLGQGYGYTF. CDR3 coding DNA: TGTGCCAGCAGCTTAGGCCAGGGGTATGGCTACACCTTC.

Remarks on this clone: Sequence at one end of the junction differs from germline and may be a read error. DNA for the CDR3: TGTGCCAACAGCTTATCAGTGACAGGGAACACCGGGGAGCTGTTTTTT. Translation gives CANSLSVTGNTGELFF. The rearrangement joins TRBV7-2 to TRBJ2-2, with a tentative D call TRBD1 (6 bases). The CDR3 loop spans 16 amino acids. The V gene's germline CDR1 is SGHTA and CDR2 FQGNSA.

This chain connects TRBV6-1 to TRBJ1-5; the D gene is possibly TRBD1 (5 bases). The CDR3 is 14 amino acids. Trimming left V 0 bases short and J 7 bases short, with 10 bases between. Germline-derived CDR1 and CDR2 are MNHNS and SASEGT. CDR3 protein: CASSEARGGQPQHF. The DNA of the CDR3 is TGTGCCAGCAGTGAAGCTCGGGGGGGGCAGCCCCAGCATTTT.

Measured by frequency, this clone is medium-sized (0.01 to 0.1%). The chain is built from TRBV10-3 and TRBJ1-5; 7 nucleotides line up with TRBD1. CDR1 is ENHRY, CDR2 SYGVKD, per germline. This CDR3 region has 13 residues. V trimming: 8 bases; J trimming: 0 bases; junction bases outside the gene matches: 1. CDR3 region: CAIGTDSNQPQHF. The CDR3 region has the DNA TGTGCCATCGGGACAGATAGCAATCAGCCCCAGCATTTT.

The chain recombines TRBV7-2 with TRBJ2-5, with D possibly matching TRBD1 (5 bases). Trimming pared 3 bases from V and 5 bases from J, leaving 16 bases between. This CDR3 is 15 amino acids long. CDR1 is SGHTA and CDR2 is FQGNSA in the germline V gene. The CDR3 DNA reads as TGTGCCAGCAGCTTCACGCAGGGCAATAGGGAGACCCAGTACTTC. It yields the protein CASSFTQGNRETQYF.

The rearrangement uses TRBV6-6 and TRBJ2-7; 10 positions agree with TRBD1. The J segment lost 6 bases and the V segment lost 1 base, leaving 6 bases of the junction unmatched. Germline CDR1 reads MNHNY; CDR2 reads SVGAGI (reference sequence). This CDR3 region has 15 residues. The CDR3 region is CASSYLSGTGVEQYF. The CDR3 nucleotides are TGTGCCAGCAGTTACTTATCCGGGACAGGGGTCGAGCAGTACTTC.

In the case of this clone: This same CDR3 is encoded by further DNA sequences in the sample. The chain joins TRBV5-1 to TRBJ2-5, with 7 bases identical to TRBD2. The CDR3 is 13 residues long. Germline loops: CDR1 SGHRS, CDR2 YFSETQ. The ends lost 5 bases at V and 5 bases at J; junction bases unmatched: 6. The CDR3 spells CASRGGSGETQYF. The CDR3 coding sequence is TGCGCCAGCAGGGGGGGGTCCGGGGAGACCCAGTACTTC.

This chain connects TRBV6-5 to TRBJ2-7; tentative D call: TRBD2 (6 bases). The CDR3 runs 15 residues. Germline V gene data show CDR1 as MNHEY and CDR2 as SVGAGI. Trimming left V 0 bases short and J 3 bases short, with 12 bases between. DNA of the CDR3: TGTGCCAGCAGTTACTCGAGGGCGGGGTTCTACGAGCAGTACTTC. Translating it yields CASSYSRAGFYEQYF.

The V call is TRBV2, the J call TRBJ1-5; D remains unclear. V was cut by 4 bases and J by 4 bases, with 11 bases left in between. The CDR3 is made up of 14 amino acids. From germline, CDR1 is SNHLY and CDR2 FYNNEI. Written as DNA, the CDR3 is TGTGCCAGCAGTGTTACGTCGGGGAATCAGCCCCAGCATTTT. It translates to CASSVTSGNQPQHF.

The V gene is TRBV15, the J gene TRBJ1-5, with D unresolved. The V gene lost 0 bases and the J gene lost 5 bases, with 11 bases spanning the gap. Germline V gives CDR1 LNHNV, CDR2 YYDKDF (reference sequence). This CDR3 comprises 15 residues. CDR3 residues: CATSRDVRLDQPQHF. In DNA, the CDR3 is TGTGCCACCAGCAGAGATGTCAGGTTAGATCAGCCCCAGCATTTT.

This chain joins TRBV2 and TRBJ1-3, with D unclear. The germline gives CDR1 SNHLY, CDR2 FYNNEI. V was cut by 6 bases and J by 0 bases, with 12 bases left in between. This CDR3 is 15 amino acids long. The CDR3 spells CASRRADNSGNTIYF. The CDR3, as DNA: TGTGCCAGCAGGCGTGCAGACAACTCTGGAAACACCATATATTTT.

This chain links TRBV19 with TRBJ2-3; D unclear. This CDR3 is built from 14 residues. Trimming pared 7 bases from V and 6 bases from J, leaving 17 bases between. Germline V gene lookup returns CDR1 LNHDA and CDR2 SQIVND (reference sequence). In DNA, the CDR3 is TGTGCCAGTACCACGACGGCTCGGGTCGATACGCAGTATTTT. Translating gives CASTTTARVDTQYF.

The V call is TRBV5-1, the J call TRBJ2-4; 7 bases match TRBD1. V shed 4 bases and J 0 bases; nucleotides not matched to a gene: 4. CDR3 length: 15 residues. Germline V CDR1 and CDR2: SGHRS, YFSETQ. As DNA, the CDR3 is TGCGCCAGCAGCACAGGGGACCTAGCCAAAAACATTCAGTACTTC. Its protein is CASSTGDLAKNIQYF.

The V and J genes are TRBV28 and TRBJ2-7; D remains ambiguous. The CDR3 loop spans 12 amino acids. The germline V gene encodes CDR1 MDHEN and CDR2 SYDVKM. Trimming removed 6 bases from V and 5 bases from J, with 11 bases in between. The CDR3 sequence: CASSPRMNEQYF. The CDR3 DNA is TGTGCCAGCAGCCCGAGGATGAACGAGCAGTACTTC.

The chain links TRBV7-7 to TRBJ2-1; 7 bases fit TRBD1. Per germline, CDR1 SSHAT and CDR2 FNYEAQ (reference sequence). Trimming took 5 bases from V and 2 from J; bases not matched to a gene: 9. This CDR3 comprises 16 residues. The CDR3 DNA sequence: TGTGCCAGCAGCCGGAGTGGGACAGCCGCCTACAATGAGCAGTTCTTC. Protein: CASSRSGTAAYNEQFF. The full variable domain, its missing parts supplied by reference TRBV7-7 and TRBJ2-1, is GAGVSQSPRYKVTKRGQDVTLRCDPISSHATLYWYQQALGQGPEFLTYFNYEAQPDKSGLPSDRFSAERPEGSISTLTIQRTEQRDSAMYRCASSRSGTAAYNEQFFGPGTRLTVL.

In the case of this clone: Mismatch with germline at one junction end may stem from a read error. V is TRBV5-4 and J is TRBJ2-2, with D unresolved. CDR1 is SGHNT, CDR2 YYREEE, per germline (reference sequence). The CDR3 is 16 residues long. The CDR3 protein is CASSRLGWANAGELFF. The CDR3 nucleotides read TGTGCCAGCAGCCGGCTGGGCTGGGCGAACGCCGGGGAGCTGTTTTTT.

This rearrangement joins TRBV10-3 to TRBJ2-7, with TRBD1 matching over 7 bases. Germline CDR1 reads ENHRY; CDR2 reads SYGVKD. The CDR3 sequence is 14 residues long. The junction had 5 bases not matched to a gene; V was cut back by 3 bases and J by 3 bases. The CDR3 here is CAISEGNRGYEQYF. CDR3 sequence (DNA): TGTGCCATCAGTGAAGGCAACAGGGGCTACGAGCAGTACTTC.

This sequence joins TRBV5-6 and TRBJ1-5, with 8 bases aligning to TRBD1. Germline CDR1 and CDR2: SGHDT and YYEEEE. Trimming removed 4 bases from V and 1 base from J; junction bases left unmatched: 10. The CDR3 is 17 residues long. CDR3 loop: CASSPGTGRGSNQPQHF. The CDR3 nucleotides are TGTGCCAGCAGCCCGGGGACAGGTCGAGGGAGCAATCAGCCCCAGCATTTT. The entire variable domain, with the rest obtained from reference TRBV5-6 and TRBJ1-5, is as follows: DAGVTQSPTHLIKTRGQQVTLRCSPKSGHDTVSWYQQALGQGPQFIFQYYEEEERQRGNFPDRFSGHQFPNYSSELNVNALLLGDSALYLCASSPGTGRGSNQPQHFGDGTRLSIL.

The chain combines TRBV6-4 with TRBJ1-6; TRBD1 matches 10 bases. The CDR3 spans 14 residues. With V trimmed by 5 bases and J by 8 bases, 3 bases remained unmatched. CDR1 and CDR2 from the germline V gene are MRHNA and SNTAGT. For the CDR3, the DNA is TGTGCCAGCAGTCCCGGGACAGGGGATTCACCCCTCCACTTT. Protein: CASSPGTGDSPLHF.

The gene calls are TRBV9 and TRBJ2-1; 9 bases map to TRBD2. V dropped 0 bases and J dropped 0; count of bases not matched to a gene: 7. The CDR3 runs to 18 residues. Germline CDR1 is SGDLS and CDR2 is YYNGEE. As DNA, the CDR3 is TGTGCCAGCAGCGTAGAGGTACTAGCGGGCCGCTCCTACAATGAGCAGTTCTTC. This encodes CASSVEVLAGRSYNEQFF. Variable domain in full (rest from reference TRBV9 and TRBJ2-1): DSGVTQTPKHLITATGQRVTLRCSPRSGDLSVYWYQQSLDQGLQFLIQYYNGEERAKGNILERFSAQQFPDLHSELNLSSLELGDSALYFCASSVEVLAGRSYNEQFFGPGTRLTVL.

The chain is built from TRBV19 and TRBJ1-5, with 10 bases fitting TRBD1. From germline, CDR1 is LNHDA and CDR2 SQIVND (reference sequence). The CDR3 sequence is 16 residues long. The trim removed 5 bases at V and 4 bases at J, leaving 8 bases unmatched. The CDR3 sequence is CASSRQGQGTNQPQHF. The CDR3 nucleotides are TGTGCCAGTAGTCGTCAGGGACAGGGGACAAATCAGCCCCAGCATTTT.

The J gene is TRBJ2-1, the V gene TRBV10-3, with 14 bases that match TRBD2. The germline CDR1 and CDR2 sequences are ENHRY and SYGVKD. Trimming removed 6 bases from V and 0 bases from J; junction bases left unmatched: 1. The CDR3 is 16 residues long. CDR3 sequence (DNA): TGTGCCATCAGGGGGACTAGCGGGGGCTCCTACAATGAGCAGTTCTTC. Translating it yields CAIRGTSGGSYNEQFF.